Below are 15 T cell receptor beta chains sequenced from a single sample in a study of blood T cell repertoires in COVID-19. Produced via immunoSEQ multiplex PCR; TCRdb's table is partial and in-frame only. The table includes around 150,000 clones, roughly 80% detected once. The sample consisted of peripheral blood. All receptors come from a man in his 70s with acute or convalescent COVID-19.

This clone was seen at least ten times. The chain employs TRBV19 and TRBJ2-6, with 7 nucleotides matching TRBD1. Germline CDR1 and CDR2: LNHDA and SQIVND (reference sequence). This CDR3 comprises 16 residues. Unmatched junction bases numbered 6, after V lost 7 bases and J lost 0 bases. The CDR3 DNA is TGTGCCAGTACCCGGGACAGCAGCTCTGGGGCCAACGTCCTGACTTTC. Translating gives CASTRDSSSGANVLTF.

The V and J genes are TRBV9 and TRBJ2-6; no definite D call. In germline, CDR1 is SGDLS, CDR2 YYNGEE. The CDR3 contains 13 residues. The ends were cut back, 4 bases at V and 11 bases at J, with 13 bases in the middle. CDR3 sequence (DNA): TGTGCCAGCAGCCCGGGTTTTCAAGACGTCCTGACTTTC. Residues: CASSPGFQDVLTF.

The V and J genes are TRBV19 and TRBJ2-4; 7 bases are shared with TRBD1. The V gene end was trimmed by 5 bases and the J gene end by 7 bases; junction bases not matched to a gene: 11. CDR3 length: 15 amino acids. Germline-derived CDR1 and CDR2 are LNHDA and SQIVND (reference sequence). CDR3 region: CASSRTGQNGNIQYF. The CDR3 DNA is TGTGCCAGTAGTCGTACGGGACAGAATGGTAACATTCAGTACTTC.

The gene calls are TRBV5-4 and TRBJ1-5; 9 bases are a match to TRBD1. This CDR3 is built from 14 residues. CDR1 SGHNT and CDR2 YYREEE come from the germline V gene (reference sequence). V was clipped by 4 bases and J by 7 bases; unmatched bases: 6. CDR3 DNA sequence: TGTGCCAGCAGCGCACAGGGGGCTAGACAGCCCCAGCATTTT. Protein: CASSAQGARQPQHF.

This rearrangement joins TRBV6-2 or TRBV6-3 to TRBJ2-6; perhaps TRBD1 as D (6 bases). V was clipped by 2 bases and J by 0 bases, with 11 bases between them. Germline CDR1 reads MNHEY; CDR2 reads SVGEGT. This CDR3 is built from 17 residues. Here the CDR3 DNA reads TGTGCCAGCAGTTACCCTGGGACACCCTCTGGGGCCAACGTCCTGACTTTC. This sequence encodes CASSYPGTPSGANVLTF.

This rearrangement joins TRBV19 to TRBJ1-3; D not resolved. This CDR3 comprises 14 residues. The germline CDR1 and CDR2 sequences are LNHDA and SQIVND (reference sequence). Trimming cost V 0 bases and J 8 bases, with 11 bases left between them. The CDR3 spells CASSIDLGGDTIYF. The CDR3, as DNA: TGTGCCAGTAGTATAGATTTGGGAGGTGACACCATATATTTT.

The chain employs TRBV10-2 and TRBJ2-7; TRBD2 matches 15 bases. V was clipped by 8 bases and J by 7 bases; unmatched bases: 3. Germline values: CDR1 WSHSY, CDR2 SAAADI. CDR3 length: 13 amino acids. The CDR3 DNA is TGCGCCAGCGGACTAGCGGGGGGGGGTGAGCAGTACTTC. It translates to CASGLAGGGEQYF.

This clone showed up just once. The chain joins TRBV30 to TRBJ2-1, with 7 bases identical to TRBD1. CDR1 and CDR2 (germline): GTSNPN, SVGIG (reference sequence). The CDR3 contains 14 residues. The trim removed 8 bases at V and 6 bases at J, leaving 13 bases unmatched. The CDR3 protein is CAESTGANPNEQFF. The CDR3 DNA sequence: TGTGCCGAATCAACAGGGGCTAATCCCAATGAGCAGTTCTTC.

As to this clone: This sample also contains other DNA sequences that code for the same CDR3. The chain joins TRBV5-1 to TRBJ2-2; a weak D match, TRBD1 (5 bases). CDR3 length equals 14 residues. Trimming removed 3 bases from V and 1 base from J, with 7 bases in between. CDR1 and CDR2 from the germline V gene are SGHRS and YFSETQ. CDR3 sequence (DNA): TGCGCCAGCAGCTCGCAGGGGAACACCGGGGAGCTGTTTTTT. Translated, it gives CASSSQGNTGELFF.

The chain is built from TRBV7-2 and TRBJ2-7, with unresolved D. The CDR3 has 13 amino acids. V lost 3 bases to trimming and J lost 0 bases, with 6 bases between them. CDR1 SGHTA and CDR2 FQGNSA come from the germline V gene. For the CDR3, the DNA is TGTGCCAGCAGCTTGTCAGACTCCTACGAGCAGTACTTC. Amino acid sequence: CASSLSDSYEQYF.

CDR3 DNA: TGTGCCAGCAGCTACATCCTTAGCACAGATACGCAGTATTTT. Translated: CASSYILSTDTQYF. V is TRBV7-9 and J is TRBJ2-3; no definite D call. Germline V gene lookup returns CDR1 SEHNR and CDR2 FQNEAQ (reference sequence). This CDR3 has 14 residues. V lost 4 bases to trimming and J lost 0 bases, with 8 bases between them.

About this clone itself: The germline gene is not matched at one end of the junction; a read error may be the cause. V and J are TRBV30 and TRBJ2-1, with D possibly being TRBD2 (6 bases). Germline loops: CDR1 GTSNPN, CDR2 SVGIG (reference sequence). The CDR3 is 15 amino acids. CDR3 sequence (DNA): TGTGCCTGGAGTGTACTACTAGCCCACCACAATCAGCAGTTCTTC. Translating it yields CAWSVLLAHHNQQFF.

With regard to this clone: Other DNA sequences of this sample code for an identical CDR3. The chain combines TRBV5-1 with TRBJ2-5, with TRBD2 identical over 12 bases. There are 16 residues in the CDR3. The trim removed 0 bases at V and 5 bases at J, leaving 5 bases unmatched. Germline V lookup: CDR1 SGHRS, CDR2 YFSETQ. The CDR3 spells CASSLATSGGRETQYF. The CDR3, as DNA: TGCGCCAGCAGCTTGGCCACTAGCGGGGGGCGGGAGACCCAGTACTTC.

The chain has TRBV5-1 and TRBJ1-2; 10 nucleotides match TRBD1. Germline CDR1 reads SGHRS; CDR2 reads YFSETQ. There are 14 residues in the CDR3. The V gene end was trimmed by 4 bases and the J gene end by 8 bases; junction bases not matched to a gene: 8. The CDR3 spells CASSTPGQGTGYTF. The CDR3 DNA reads TGCGCCAGCAGCACCCCGGGACAGGGGACAGGCTACACCTTC.

DNA for the CDR3: TGCGCCAGCAGCTTGGTTTGGGCAGGTTCCCACGAGCAGTACTTC. It specifies CASSLVWAGSHEQYF. The rearrangement joins TRBV5-1 to TRBJ2-7; no firm D call. The CDR3 length is 15 residues. Per germline, CDR1 SGHRS and CDR2 YFSETQ. Trimming pared 0 bases from V and 5 bases from J, leaving 15 bases between.